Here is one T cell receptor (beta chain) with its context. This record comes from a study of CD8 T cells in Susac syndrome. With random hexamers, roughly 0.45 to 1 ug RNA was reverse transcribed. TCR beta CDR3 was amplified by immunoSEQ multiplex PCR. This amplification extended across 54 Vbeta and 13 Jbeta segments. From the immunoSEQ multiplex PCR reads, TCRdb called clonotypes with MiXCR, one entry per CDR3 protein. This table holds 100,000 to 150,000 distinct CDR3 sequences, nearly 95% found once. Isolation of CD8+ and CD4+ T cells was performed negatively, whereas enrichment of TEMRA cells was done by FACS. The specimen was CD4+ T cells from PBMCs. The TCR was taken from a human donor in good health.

The CDR3 DNA is TGTGCCAGCAGAGGGACAACCCCCGTCGAGCAGTACTTC. Its protein is CASRGTTPVEQYF. This chain uses TRBV13 with TRBJ2-7; the D gene is possibly TRBD1 (6 bases). V gave up 6 bases and J gave up 6 bases, with 15 bases separating them. CDR3 length: 13 residues. Germline CDR1 PRHDT, CDR2 FYEKMQ (reference sequence).